The 3 T cell receptor beta chains reported below all come from one sample, sequenced in a study of spatial heterogeneity in lung cancer (dated by TCRdb to between 2018 and 2021). The time point label corresponds to: sample taken at primary tumor resection. What the work shows at the level of the full study, not this receptor alone: The tumor nonsynonymous mutation count correlated with the number of expanded alpha and beta TCRs within the tumor.

The library was obtained by 5' RACE. The listed sequencing device is NextSeq 500. The raw public reads went through TCRdb reprocessing: fastp at Q25, MiXCR clone calling, in-frame beta chains kept. When rows share a CDR3 protein, they turn into one entry using the most common DNA and genes. The sample yields over 9,000 distinct CDR3 sequences; 5% were counted once. The top ten hold approximately 15% of the sample. The antigens for these receptors are not known. The starting material was lung tumor tissue, obtained at surgery. Receptors were obtained from a female donor with early-stage non-small cell lung cancer.

This clonotype has at least ten counts. The chain couples TRBV27 to TRBJ1-1; D is unclear. There are 13 residues in the CDR3. Looked up from germline, CDR1 is MNHEY and CDR2 is SMNVEV (reference sequence). The V end lost 4 bases, the J end lost 3 bases, and 9 bases lay between the germline ends. CDR3 loop: CASSSTRYTEAFF. DNA of the CDR3: TGTGCCAGCAGTTCGACGAGGTACACTGAAGCTTTCTTT.

The chain uses TRBV7-2 and TRBJ1-2, with 8 bases matching TRBD1. This CDR3 has 14 amino acids. The junction had 4 bases not matched to a gene; V was cut back by 3 bases and J by 4 bases. Germline assignment: CDR1 SGHTA and CDR2 FQGNSA. CDR3 DNA sequence: TGTGCCAGCAGCTTCAGTCAGGGGGCCTATGGCTACACCTTC. This sequence encodes CASSFSQGAYGYTF.

This clonotype counts as medium-sized. The rearrangement joins TRBV5-1 to TRBJ1-1; 7 nucleotides agree with TRBD1. This CDR3 spans 15 amino acids. V shed 7 bases, J shed 4 bases, and the junction held 13 bases outside the gene matches. CDR1 SGHRS and CDR2 YFSETQ come from the germline V gene. CDR3 bases: TGCGCCAGCGGAGACAGGGTCGGACGGAGCACTGAAGCTTTCTTT. Protein product: CASGDRVGRSTEAFF.